The rows below give T cell receptor beta chains drawn from one sample of a study of molecular identifiers for immune sequencing clone quantification. MiXCR was run by TCRdb on the PCR reads, yielding one entry per CDR3 protein. This table holds approximately 550,000 distinct CDR3 sequences, roughly a fifth found once. The sample taken for sequencing was naive CD8+ T cells from blood, with Jurkat cell RNA spiked in. The source of these receptors is a human donor in good health. Some libraries in this study had Jurkat cell RNA spiked in. Each CDR3 is given with its conserved first and last residue. The order of the fields is CDR3 DNA, CDR3 protein, J gene, clone size, V gene, D gene. A D gene is named only where the DNA matches it firmly. Clone size is stated in some rows and not others, as once, few, many or a class when expanded.

CDR3 DNA: TGTGCCACCAGTGGTTGGGACAGGGCCTACAATGAGCAGTTCTTC; CDR3 protein: CATSGWDRAYNEQFF; J gene: TRBJ2-1; clone size: .; V gene: TRBV24-1; D gene: TRBD1
CDR3 DNA: TGTGCCAGCAGTCGGAAAGGTTTTGAGGGAACTCACGAGCAGTACTTC; CDR3 protein: CASSRKGFEGTHEQYF; J gene: TRBJ2-7; clone size: many; V gene: TRBV6-7; D gene: .
CDR3 DNA: TGTGCCAGCAGCCCCCACCCTCTCGCGGACAGCATTAACTATGGCTACACCTTC; CDR3 protein: CASSPHPLADSINYGYTF; J gene: TRBJ1-2; clone size: .; V gene: TRBV3-1; D gene: .
CDR3 DNA: TGTGCCAGCAGGACAGGGCAGGGCAATCAGCCCCAGCATTTT; CDR3 protein: CASRTGQGNQPQHF; J gene: TRBJ1-5; clone size: few; V gene: TRBV6-1; D gene: TRBD1
CDR3 DNA: TGTGCCAGCAGCTTGGAACCAACCGCTGAAGCTTTCTTT; CDR3 protein: CASSLEPTAEAFF; J gene: TRBJ1-1; clone size: few; V gene: TRBV7-9; D gene: .
CDR3 DNA: TGCAGTGCTAGAGATCTGGGCCAAGCCCAGTACTTC; CDR3 protein: CSARDLGQAQYF; J gene: TRBJ2-5; clone size: .; V gene: TRBV20-1; D gene: .
CDR3 DNA: TGTGCCAGCAGGAACACAGGGTCTGTTTTCGACGAGCAGTACTTC; CDR3 protein: CASRNTGSVFDEQYF; J gene: TRBJ2-7; clone size: many; V gene: TRBV6-2/TRBV6-3; D gene: .
CDR3 DNA: TGTGCCAGCAGCGTCCTCCCCTCTGGGGCCAACGTCCTGACTTTC; CDR3 protein: CASSVLPSGANVLTF; J gene: TRBJ2-6; clone size: many; V gene: TRBV7-2; D gene: .
CDR3 DNA: TGTGCCAGCAGCGTAGAGGTAGCGGGAAGCACAGATACGCAGTATTTT; CDR3 protein: CASSVEVAGSTDTQYF; J gene: TRBJ2-3; clone size: many; V gene: TRBV9; D gene: TRBD2
CDR3 DNA: TGCAGTGCTAGAGATCAGACAATGAGGACGGATACGCAGTATTTT; CDR3 protein: CSARDQTMRTDTQYF; J gene: TRBJ2-3; clone size: .; V gene: TRBV20-1; D gene: .